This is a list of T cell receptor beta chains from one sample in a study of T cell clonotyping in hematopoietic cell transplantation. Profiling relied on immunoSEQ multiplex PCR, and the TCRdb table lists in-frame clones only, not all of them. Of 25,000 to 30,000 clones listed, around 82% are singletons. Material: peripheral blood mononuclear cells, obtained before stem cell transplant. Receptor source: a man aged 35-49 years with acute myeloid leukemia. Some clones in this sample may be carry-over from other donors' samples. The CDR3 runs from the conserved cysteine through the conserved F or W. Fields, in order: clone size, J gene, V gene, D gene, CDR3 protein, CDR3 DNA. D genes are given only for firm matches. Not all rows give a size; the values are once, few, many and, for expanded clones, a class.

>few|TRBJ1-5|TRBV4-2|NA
CASSQHSNQPQHF
TGTGCCAGCAGCCAACACAGCAATCAGCCCCAGCATTTT
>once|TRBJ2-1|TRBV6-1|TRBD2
CASASSGRGEQFF
TGTGCCAGCGCGTCTAGCGGGAGGGGTGAGCAGTTCTTC
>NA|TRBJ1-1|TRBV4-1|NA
CASSQDLWGTEAFF
TGCGCCAGCAGCCAAGACTTGTGGGGCACTGAAGCTTTCTTT
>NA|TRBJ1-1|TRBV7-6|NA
CASSNQGPNTEAFF
TGTGCCAGCAGTAACCAGGGGCCGAACACTGAAGCTTTCTTT
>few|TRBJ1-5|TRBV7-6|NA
CASSPGGAQEQPQHF
TGTGCCAGCAGCCCCGGGGGGGCACAAGAACAGCCCCAGCATTTT
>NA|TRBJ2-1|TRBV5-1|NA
CASSLGLASYNEQFF
TGCGCCAGCAGCTTGGGGCTAGCCTCCTACAATGAGCAGTTCTTC
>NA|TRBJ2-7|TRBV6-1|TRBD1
CATGQGFYEQYF
TGTGCCACGGGACAGGGTTTCTACGAGCAGTACTTC
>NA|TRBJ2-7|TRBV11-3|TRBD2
CASSLSRTSGRQTYEQYF
TGTGCCAGCAGCTTATCCCGGACTAGCGGGAGGCAGACCTACGAGCAGTACTTC
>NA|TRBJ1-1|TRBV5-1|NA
CASSTGGNTEAFF
TGCGCCAGCAGCACCGGGGGAAACACTGAAGCTTTCTTT
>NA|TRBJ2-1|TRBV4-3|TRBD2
CASSQGRGGPVEQFF
TGCGCCAGCAGCCAGGGGAGGGGTGGGCCTGTGGAGCAGTTCTTC
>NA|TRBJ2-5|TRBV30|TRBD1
CAWSVGTGVGYF
TGTGCCTGGAGTGTAGGGACAGGGGTTGGATACTTC
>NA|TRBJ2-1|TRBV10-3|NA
CAISGAANEQFF
TGTGCCATCAGTGGGGCGGCCAATGAGCAGTTCTTC
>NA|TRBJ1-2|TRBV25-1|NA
CASSVGVYGYTF
TGTGCCAGCAGTGTAGGGGTTTATGGCTACACCTTC
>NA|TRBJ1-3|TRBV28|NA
CASSSQGNTIYF
TGTGCCAGCAGTAGCCAGGGAAACACCATATATTTT
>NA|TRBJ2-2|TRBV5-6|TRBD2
CASSFVGLAGGYTGELFF
TGTGCCAGCAGCTTTGTGGGACTAGCGGGAGGATACACCGGGGAGCTGTTTTTT